This T cell receptor (beta chain) was retrieved from a study of metastatic and nonmetastatic thyroid tumors. Not a single patient had been given any form of treatment at any point before undergoing thyroid surgery. Germline V gene lookup returns CDR1 MNHNS and CDR2 SASEGT. CDR3 length: 15 amino acids. V was pared by 10 bases and J by 2 bases, with 20 bases between. MiXCR reprocessed the PCR reads for TCRdb. Among about 32,000 clones listed, less than 20% were seen once. The TCR comes from a female donor with papillary thyroid cancer or a benign thyroid nodule (not recorded which). Some clones in this sample may be carry-over from other donors' samples. The genes are TRBV6-1 and TRBJ1-2, with D maybe TRBD1 (5 bases). Sequencing was carried out using blood. The CDR3 DNA is TGTGCCACCTTCCTGAGGGGAGGTGGGAACTATGGCTACACCTTC. Amino acid sequence: CATFLRGGGNYGYTF.